These T cell receptor beta chains were read from a single sample in a study of OX40 agonist ivuxolimab in advanced cancers. The table came from immunoSEQ multiplex PCR; TCRdb's copy has only in-frame clones and leaves some out. Of about 19,000 clones in the sample, 75% to 90% were seen once. This specimen consisted of CD4+ or CD8+ T cells sorted from blood, obtained in a trial of the OX40 agonist ivuxolimab. Receptors originate from an adult with an advanced solid tumor such as melanoma, head and neck, liver or kidney cancer. The CDR3 runs from the conserved cysteine through the conserved F or W. A D gene is named only where the DNA matches it firmly. Clone size is not always given. Where it is, it says once, few, many or a class for expanded clones.

V gene,D gene,clone size,J gene,CDR3 protein,CDR3 DNA
TRBV5-6,-,once,TRBJ2-1,CASSLGVGVTEQFF,TGTGCCAGCAGCTTGGGGGTGGGAGTAACTGAGCAGTTCTTC
TRBV11-2,TRBD1,medium-sized,TRBJ2-7,CASSLLQGVRTYEQYF,TGTGCCAGCAGCTTACTACAGGGGGTTAGAACCTACGAGCAGTACTTC
TRBV5-1,TRBD1,-,TRBJ2-7,CAGSLGTGSYEQYF,TGCGCCGGCAGCTTGGGGACAGGTAGCTACGAGCAGTACTTC
TRBV27,-,once,TRBJ2-2,CASSLGGPLSNTGELFF,TGTGCCAGCAGTTTGGGGGGGCCGCTCTCGAACACCGGGGAGCTGTTTTTT
TRBV19,-,-,TRBJ2-1,CASSPGGAYNEQFF,TGTGCCAGTAGTCCCGGAGGGGCCTACAATGAGCAGTTCTTC
TRBV6-1,-,-,TRBJ2-5,CASSDPPETQYF,TGTGCCAGCAGTGACCCGCCGGAGACCCAGTACTTC
TRBV7-9,-,-,TRBJ2-7,CASSSRTGERTYEQYF,TGTGCCAGCAGCTCACGAACGGGGGAAAGGACCTACGAGCAGTACTTC
TRBV4-2,-,-,TRBJ2-7,CASSYGGGGYEQYF,TGTGCCAGCAGTTACGGAGGGGGGGGCTACGAGCAGTACTTC
TRBV6-5,-,once,TRBJ2-5,CASSLPSLETQYF,TGTGCCAGCAGTTTGCCTAGCTTGGAGACCCAGTACTTC
TRBV11-2,TRBD1,-,TRBJ2-1,CASSLAGQEYNEQFF,TGTGCCAGCAGCTTAGCGGGACAGGAGTACAATGAGCAGTTCTTC
TRBV29-1,-,-,TRBJ2-7,CSVEDLGRPYEQYF,TGCAGCGTTGAAGATCTTGGCAGGCCCTACGAGCAGTACTTC
TRBV5-6,TRBD1,-,TRBJ2-7,CASSLEGAGNYEQYF,TGTGCCAGCAGCTTAGAGGGGGCGGGTAACTACGAGCAGTACTTC
TRBV19,TRBD2,-,TRBJ2-3,CASSIGSGGHLADTQYF,TGTGCCAGTAGTATTGGGTCGGGGGGGCATTTGGCAGATACGCAGTATTTT
TRBV15,TRBD1,-,TRBJ2-2,CATSRATGGTGELFF,TGTGCCACCAGCAGAGCCACAGGGGGAACCGGGGAGCTGTTTTTT
TRBV27,TRBD1,-,TRBJ2-2,CASGQGNTGELFF,TGTGCCTCGGGACAGGGTAACACCGGGGAGCTGTTTTTT
TRBV6-6,-,-,TRBJ2-1,CASSYNGPSSYNEQFF,TGTGCCAGCAGTTACAACGGGCCGAGCTCCTACAATGAGCAGTTCTTC
TRBV19,-,once,TRBJ2-1,CASRPNRGGNEQFF,TGTGCCAGTAGGCCAAACAGGGGGGGTAATGAGCAGTTCTTC
TRBV7-2,TRBD2,-,TRBJ2-7,CASSLGGTSIYEQYF,TGTGCCAGCAGCTTAGGTGGGACTAGCATTTACGAGCAGTACTTC
TRBV28,TRBD1,once,TRBJ2-7,CAASGQGADEQYF,TGTGCCGCTAGCGGACAGGGGGCCGACGAGCAGTACTTC
TRBV5-6,TRBD2,-,TRBJ2-2,CASSPMTSGGQNTGELFF,TGTGCCAGCAGCCCAATGACTAGCGGGGGGCAGAACACCGGGGAGCTGTTTTTT
TRBV15,TRBD2,-,TRBJ2-1,CATSTEVAGGPRDNEQFF,TGTGCCACCAGCACCGAGGTAGCGGGAGGGCCCAGGGACAATGAGCAGTTCTTC
TRBV2,TRBD1,-,TRBJ2-7,CASSAGTGNHEQYF,TGTGCCAGCAGCGCCGGGACAGGGAACCACGAGCAGTACTTC
TRBV21-1,-,-,TRBJ2-7,CASTHGTESSYEQYF,TGTGCCAGCACCCACGGCACCGAAAGCTCCTACGAGCAGTACTTC
TRBV5-4,TRBD1,-,TRBJ1-3,CASQGEEWNTIYF,TGTGCCTCCCAGGGGGAAGAGTGGAACACCATATATTTT
TRBV28,-,once,TRBJ2-5,CASSPTSGKQETQYF,TGTGCCAGCAGTCCAACGAGTGGGAAGCAAGAGACCCAGTACTTC
TRBV2,TRBD1,-,TRBJ1-1,CASSEPSDRGLSEAFF,TGTGCCAGCAGTGAACCCTCGGACAGGGGGCTTAGTGAAGCTTTCTTT
TRBV27,-,-,TRBJ2-7,CASSYRNGEQYF,TGTGCCAGCAGTTACAGAAACGGCGAGCAGTACTTC
TRBV23-1,-,-,TRBJ2-3,CASSPRPARGGTDTQYF,TGCGCCAGCAGTCCCCGACCGGCGAGGGGCGGGACAGATACGCAGTATTTT
TRBV5-1,-,-,TRBJ2-1,CASSLEGEYNEQFF,TGCGCCAGCAGCTTGGAGGGGGAGTACAATGAGCAGTTCTTC
TRBV27,-,-,TRBJ2-7,CASSLTNDFGGTYEQYF,TGTGCCAGCAGCTTAACTAACGATTTTGGGGGAACCTACGAGCAGTACTTC
TRBV2,-,medium-sized,TRBJ2-3,CASSERGLGTDTQYF,TGTGCCAGCAGTGAGCGGGGGCTGGGCACAGATACGCAGTATTTT